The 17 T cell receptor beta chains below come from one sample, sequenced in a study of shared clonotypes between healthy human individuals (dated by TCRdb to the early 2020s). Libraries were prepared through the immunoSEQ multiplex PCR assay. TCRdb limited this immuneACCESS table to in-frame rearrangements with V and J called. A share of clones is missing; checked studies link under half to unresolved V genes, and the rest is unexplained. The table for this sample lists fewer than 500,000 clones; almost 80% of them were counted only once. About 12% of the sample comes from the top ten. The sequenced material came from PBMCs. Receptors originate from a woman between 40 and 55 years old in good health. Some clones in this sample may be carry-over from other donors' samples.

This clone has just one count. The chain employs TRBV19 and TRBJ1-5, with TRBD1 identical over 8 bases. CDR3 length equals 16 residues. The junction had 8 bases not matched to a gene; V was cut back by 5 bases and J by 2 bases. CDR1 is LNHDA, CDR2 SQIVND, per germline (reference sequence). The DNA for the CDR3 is TGTGCCAGTAGTGCCCGGACAGGGAGTGGCAATCAGCCCCAGCATTTT. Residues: CASSARTGSGNQPQHF.

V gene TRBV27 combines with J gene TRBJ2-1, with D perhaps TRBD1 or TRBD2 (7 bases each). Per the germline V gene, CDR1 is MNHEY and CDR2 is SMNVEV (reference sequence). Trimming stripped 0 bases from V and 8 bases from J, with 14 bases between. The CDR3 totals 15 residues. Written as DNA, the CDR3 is TGTGCCAGCAGTTTATCGGAAGGGAGGGGGCATGAGCAGTTCTTC. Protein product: CASSLSEGRGHEQFF.

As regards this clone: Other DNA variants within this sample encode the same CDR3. CDR3 amino acids: CASSAGQGRNTEAFF. CDR3 bases: TGTGCCAGCAGCGCCGGACAGGGGCGGAACACTGAAGCTTTCTTT. The chain employs TRBV9 and TRBJ1-1; 9 bases map to TRBD1. Trimming cost V 3 bases and J 1 base; bases outside gene matches: 4. In germline, CDR1 is SGDLS, CDR2 YYNGEE. The CDR3 runs to 15 residues.

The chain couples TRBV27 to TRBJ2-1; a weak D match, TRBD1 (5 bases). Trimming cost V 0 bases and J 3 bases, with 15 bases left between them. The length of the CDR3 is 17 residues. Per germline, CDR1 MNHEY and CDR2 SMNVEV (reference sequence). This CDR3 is CASSLSERGRSYNEQFF. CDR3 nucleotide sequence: TGTGCCAGCAGTTTATCGGAAAGGGGCCGGAGCTACAATGAGCAGTTCTTC.

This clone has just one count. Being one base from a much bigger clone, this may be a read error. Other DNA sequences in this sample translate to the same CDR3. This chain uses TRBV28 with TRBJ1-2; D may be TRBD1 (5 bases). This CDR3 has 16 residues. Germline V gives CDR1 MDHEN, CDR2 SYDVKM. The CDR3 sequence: CASSLSTPGTDNGYTF. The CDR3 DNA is TGCGCCAGCAGTTTATCTACCCCCGGGACCGACAATGGCTACACCTTC.

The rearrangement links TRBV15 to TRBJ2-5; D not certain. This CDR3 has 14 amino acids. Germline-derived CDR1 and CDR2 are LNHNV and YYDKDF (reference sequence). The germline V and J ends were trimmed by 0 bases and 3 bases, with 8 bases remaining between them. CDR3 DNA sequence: TGTGCCACCAGCAGAGATAACAGAGAAGAGACCCAGTACTTC. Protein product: CATSRDNREETQYF.

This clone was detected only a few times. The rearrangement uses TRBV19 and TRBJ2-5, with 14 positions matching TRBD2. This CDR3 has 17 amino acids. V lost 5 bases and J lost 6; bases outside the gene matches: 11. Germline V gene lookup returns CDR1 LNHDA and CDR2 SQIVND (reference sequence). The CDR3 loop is CASSPRTSGRRGKTQYF. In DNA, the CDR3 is TGTGCCAGTAGTCCTCGGACTAGCGGGAGGCGCGGGAAGACCCAGTACTTC.

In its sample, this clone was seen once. The CDR3 nucleotides read TGTGCCAGCAGCTTGGACCAGTTCTCCTACAATGAGCAGTTCTTC. It translates to CASSLDQFSYNEQFF. This rearrangement joins TRBV5-4 to TRBJ2-1, with D unclear. V lost 0 bases and J 0 bases, leaving 7 bases between the germline ends. CDR3 length: 15 residues. Germline loops: CDR1 SGHNT, CDR2 YYREEE (reference sequence).

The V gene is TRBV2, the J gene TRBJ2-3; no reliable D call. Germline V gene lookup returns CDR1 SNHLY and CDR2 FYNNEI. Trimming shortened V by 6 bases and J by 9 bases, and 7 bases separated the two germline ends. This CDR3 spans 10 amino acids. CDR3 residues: CASRELTQYF. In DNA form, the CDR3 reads TGTGCCAGCAGGGAACTCACGCAGTATTTT.

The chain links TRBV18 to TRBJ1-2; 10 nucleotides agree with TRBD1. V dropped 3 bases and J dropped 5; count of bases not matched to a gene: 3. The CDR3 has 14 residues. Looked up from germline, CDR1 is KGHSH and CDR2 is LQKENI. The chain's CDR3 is CASSPGTGEYGYTF. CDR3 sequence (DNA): TGTGCCAGCTCACCCGGGACAGGGGAATATGGCTACACCTTC.

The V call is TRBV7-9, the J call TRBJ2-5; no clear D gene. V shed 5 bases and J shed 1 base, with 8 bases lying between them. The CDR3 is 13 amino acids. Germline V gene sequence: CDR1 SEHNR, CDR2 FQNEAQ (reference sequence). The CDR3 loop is CASSIWVQETQYF. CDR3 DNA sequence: TGTGCCAGCAGCATCTGGGTCCAAGAGACCCAGTACTTC.

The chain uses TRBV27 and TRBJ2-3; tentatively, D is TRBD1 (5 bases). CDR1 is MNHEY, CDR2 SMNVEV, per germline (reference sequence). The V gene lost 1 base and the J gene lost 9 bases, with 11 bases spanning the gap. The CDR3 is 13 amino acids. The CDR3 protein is CASSLFAPGTQYF. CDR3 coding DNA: TGTGCCAGCAGTTTATTCGCCCCAGGGACGCAGTATTTT.

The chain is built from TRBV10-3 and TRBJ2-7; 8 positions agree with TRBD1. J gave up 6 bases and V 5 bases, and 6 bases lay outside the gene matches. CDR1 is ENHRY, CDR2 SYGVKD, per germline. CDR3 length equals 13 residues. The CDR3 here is CAISSDRDGEQYF. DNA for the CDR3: TGTGCCATCAGTTCGGACAGGGACGGCGAGCAGTACTTC.

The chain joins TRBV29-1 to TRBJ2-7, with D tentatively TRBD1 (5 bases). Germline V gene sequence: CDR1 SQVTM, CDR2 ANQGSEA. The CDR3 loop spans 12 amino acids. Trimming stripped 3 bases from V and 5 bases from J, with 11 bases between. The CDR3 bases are TGCAGCGTTGATCAGGGCAGCGACGAGCAGTACTTC. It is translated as CSVDQGSDEQYF.

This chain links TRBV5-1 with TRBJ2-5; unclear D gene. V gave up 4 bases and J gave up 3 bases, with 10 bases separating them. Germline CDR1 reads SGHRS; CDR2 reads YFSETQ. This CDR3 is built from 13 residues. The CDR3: CASSPAGEETQYF. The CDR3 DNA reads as TGCGCCAGCAGCCCGGCCGGAGAAGAGACCCAGTACTTC.

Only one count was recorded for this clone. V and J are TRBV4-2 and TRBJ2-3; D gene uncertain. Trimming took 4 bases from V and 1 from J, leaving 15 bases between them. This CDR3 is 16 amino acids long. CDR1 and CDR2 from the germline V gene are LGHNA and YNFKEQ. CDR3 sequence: CASSREKAAGTDTQYF. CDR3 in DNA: TGTGCCAGCAGCCGAGAGAAAGCCGCCGGCACAGATACGCAGTATTTT.

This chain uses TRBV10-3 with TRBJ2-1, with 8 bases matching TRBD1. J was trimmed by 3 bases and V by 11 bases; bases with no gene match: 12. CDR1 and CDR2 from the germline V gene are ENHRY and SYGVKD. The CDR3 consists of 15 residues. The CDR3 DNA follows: TGTGCCTCCAAACCCCAGGGGGCCCTCTACAATGAGCAGTTCTTC. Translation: CASKPQGALYNEQFF.